This TCR beta chain was sequenced during a study of shared clonotypes between healthy human individuals. Regarding the study as a whole: Naive subsets usually exceeded memory subsets in estimated richness. The study's rarefaction showed incomplete sorted-subset sequencing despite large depth.

Splitting of CD4+ cells produced CD45RA+ naive and CD45RA-negative memory subsets. For this clone: Its antigen remains unknown.

Clones were sequenced by immunoSEQ multiplex PCR, and TCRdb holds only the in-frame ones, with some missing. The sample records around 1.5 million clones, 95% to 99% being singletons. The CDR3 has 12 amino acids. The V gene's germline CDR1 is MNHEY and CDR2 SMNVEV (reference sequence). V shed 6 bases and J shed 7 bases, with 9 bases lying between them. The source is a man aged 30-40 years in good health. Material: naive CD4+ T cells sorted from blood. This sample's subset: CD45RA+ positively selected. The chain couples TRBV27 to TRBJ2-2; D unresolved. CDR3 protein: CASRIVSGELFF. In DNA form, the CDR3 reads TGTGCCAGCAGGATAGTGAGCGGGGAGCTGTTTTTT.